The 17 T cell receptor beta chains reported below all come from one sample, sequenced in a study of post-analysis software for immune sequencing data. Their antigens remain unidentified. Study outcomes and limitations: Relative to controls, patients had 4 or 5 TRBV segments at higher frequency, with TRBV5-6, TRBV5-1 and TRBV20-1 among these.

Incorporated into the TCR beta cDNA libraries were unique molecular identifiers, which served to reduce PCR and sequencing biases. A single record per CDR3 protein comes from TCRdb applying MiXCR to the PCR reads. In the table there are 750,000 to 900,000 distinct CDR3 sequences, 46% of which are singletons. Sequencing was done on a sample of blood. Receptor source: a girl aged 10-17 years with multiple sclerosis.

This clonotype was seen more than once but under ten times. The chain uses TRBV15 and TRBJ1-1; D uncertain. Looked up from germline, CDR1 is LNHNV and CDR2 is YYDKDF (reference sequence). This CDR3 spans 17 amino acids. Between the trimmed V and J ends, which lost 5 bases and 0 bases, there was a span of 19 bases. As DNA, the CDR3 is TGTGCCACCAGCCCAAAAGGGCCATCGACGGTGAACACTGAAGCTTTCTTT. Residues: CATSPKGPSTVNTEAFF.

The sample holds a few counts of this clonotype. The chain uses TRBV15 and TRBJ2-4; a possible D gene is TRBD1 (5 bases). The end of the DNA aligns better with TRBJ2-7, so the J call may be wrong. CDR1 LNHNV and CDR2 YYDKDF come from the germline V gene (reference sequence). The CDR3 runs 16 residues. The CDR3, as DNA: TGTGCCACCAGCAGAGTAAGGGCGGCAGGGCCCTACGAGCAGTACTTC. It specifies CATSRVRAAGPYEQYF.

The table lists this clonotype with a count of one. The genes are TRBV4-1 and TRBJ2-3, with D perhaps matching TRBD2 (6 bases). CDR3 length: 15 residues. Trimming cost V 3 bases and J 0 bases, with 10 bases left between them. Per germline, CDR1 MGHRA and CDR2 YSYEKL. CDR3 in DNA: TGCGCCAGCAGCCATGCGGGACCCAGCACAGATACGCAGTATTTT. It translates to CASSHAGPSTDTQYF.

The chain combines TRBV10-3 with TRBJ2-7, with 14 bases aligning to TRBD2. The CDR3 extends over 16 amino acids. V lost 3 bases and J lost 6; bases outside the gene matches: 7. CDR1 is ENHRY and CDR2 is SYGVKD in the germline V gene. The CDR3 DNA reads as TGTGCCATCAGTGACCGGGGACTAGCGGGAGCGGTCGAGCAGTACTTC. It codes for CAISDRGLAGAVEQYF.

The chain is built from TRBV28 and TRBJ2-6, with D perhaps TRBD2 (6 bases). The CDR3 sequence is 16 residues long. Trimming stripped 8 bases from V and 0 bases from J, with 14 bases between. CDR1 is MDHEN and CDR2 is SYDVKM in the germline V gene. Written as DNA, the CDR3 is TGTGCCAGCGCGGGGACGGATTACTCTGGGGCCAACGTCCTGACTTTC. Protein sequence: CASAGTDYSGANVLTF. The complete variable domain, with remaining parts taken from reference TRBV28 and TRBJ2-6, reads DVKVTQSSRYLVKRTGEKVFLECVQDMDHENMFWYRQDPGLGLRLIYFSYDVKMKEKGDIPEGYSVSREKKERFSLILESASTNQTSMYLCASAGTDYSGANVLTFGAGSRLTVL.

CDR3 protein: CASSLPVRGEGNEQFF. For the CDR3, the DNA is TGTGCCAGCAGCTTACCTGTGCGGGGCGAAGGTAATGAGCAGTTCTTC. The chain links TRBV7-3 to TRBJ2-1, with D tentatively TRBD2 (6 bases). V was cut by 2 bases and J by 7 bases, with 18 bases left in between. Germline-derived CDR1 and CDR2 are SGHTA and FQGTGA. CDR3 size: 16 residues. The full variable domain, completed using reference TRBV7-3 and TRBJ2-1, is GAGVSQTPSNKVTEKGKYVELRCDPISGHTALYWYRQSLGQGPEFLIYFQGTGAADDSGLPNDRFFAVRPEGSVSTLKIQRTERGDSAVYLCASSLPVRGEGNEQFFGPGTRLTVL.

The chain carries TRBV4-1 and TRBJ2-5, with TRBD2 matching over 9 bases. The CDR3 spans 15 residues. With V trimmed by 0 bases and J by 5 bases, 4 bases remained unmatched. Germline V gene sequence: CDR1 MGHRA, CDR2 YSYEKL. The CDR3 coding sequence is TGCGCCAGCAGCCAAGATTTAGCGGGAGTTGAGACCCAGTACTTC. This encodes CASSQDLAGVETQYF.

This chain links TRBV20-1 with TRBJ2-5; 11 bases are shared with TRBD2. Germline V gene lookup returns CDR1 DFQATT and CDR2 SNEGSKA (reference sequence). Trimming cost V 5 bases and J 5 bases; bases outside gene matches: 7. CDR3 size: 14 residues. The DNA of the CDR3 is TGCAGTGCTCAACTAGCGGGAGAGGATGAGACCCAGTACTTC. Amino acid sequence: CSAQLAGEDETQYF.

The rearrangement links TRBV20-1 to TRBJ1-2, with D unclear. This CDR3 comprises 14 residues. Trimming removed 4 bases from V and 6 bases from J, with 18 bases in between. CDR1 and CDR2 from the germline V gene are DFQATT and SNEGSKA (reference sequence). The CDR3 nucleotides are TGCAGTGCTAAGCGCCCCCTGATCGGAGATGGCTACACCTTC. Its protein is CSAKRPLIGDGYTF.

This clonotype was detected a few times. The rearrangement joins TRBV12-3 or TRBV12-4 to TRBJ2-1; the D is unclear. V was clipped by 6 bases and J by 5 bases, with 8 bases between them. The CDR3 loop spans 12 amino acids. CDR3 amino acids: CASRKWHNEQFF. In DNA form, the CDR3 reads TGTGCCAGCAGGAAGTGGCACAATGAGCAGTTCTTC.

CDR3 protein: CSARDLSGRITSTDTQYF. CDR3 in DNA: TGCAGTGCTAGAGATTTAAGCGGGAGGATAACTAGCACAGATACGCAGTATTTT. This chain joins TRBV20-1 and TRBJ2-3, with 9 bases identical to TRBD2. CDR1 DFQATT and CDR2 SNEGSKA come from the germline V gene (reference sequence). V shed 0 bases, J shed 0 bases, and the junction held 10 bases outside the gene matches. The CDR3 runs to 18 residues.

V and J are TRBV6-5 and TRBJ2-3, with no clear D. V gave up 2 bases and J gave up 0 bases, with 9 bases separating them. The length of the CDR3 is 15 residues. CDR1 MNHEY and CDR2 SVGAGI come from the germline V gene. CDR3 amino acids: CASSYAGGSTDTQYF. The CDR3 DNA reads as TGTGCCAGCAGTTACGCCGGTGGCAGCACAGATACGCAGTATTTT.

The chain carries TRBV7-3 and TRBJ2-1; TRBD2 might be the D (6 bases). The J call may be incorrect, as the DNA end agrees better with TRBJ2-7. CDR1 is SGHTA, CDR2 FQGTGA, per germline. This CDR3 is built from 15 residues. CDR3 region: CASSLMAGSYNEQYF. The DNA for the CDR3 is TGTGCCAGCAGCTTAATGGCGGGGTCCTACAATGAGCAGTACTTC.

This clonotype was seen more than once but under ten times. The chain is built from TRBV4-3 and TRBJ2-1; 10 bases fit TRBD1. V shed 4 bases, J shed 3 bases, and the junction held 6 bases outside the gene matches. The CDR3 totals 16 residues. Germline V lookup: CDR1 LGHNA, CDR2 YSLEER. The CDR3 sequence is CASSRAGTGDYNEQFF. DNA of the CDR3: TGCGCCAGCAGCCGTGCCGGGACAGGGGACTACAATGAGCAGTTCTTC.

This chain connects TRBV3-1 to TRBJ1-1; D possibly corresponds to TRBD1 (5 bases). The CDR3 consists of 13 residues. Trimming left V 2 bases short and J 4 bases short, with 8 bases between. Germline lookup yields CDR1 LGHDT and CDR2 YNNKEL (reference sequence). Here the CDR3 reads CASSQQGGTEAFF. CDR3 DNA sequence: TGTGCCAGCAGCCAACAGGGTGGCACTGAAGCTTTCTTT. Full variable domain (rest looked up from reference TRBV3-1 and TRBJ1-1): DTAVSQTPKYLVTQMGNDKSIKCEQNLGHDTMYWYKQDSKKFLKIMFSYNNKELIINETVPNRFSPKSPDKAHLNLHINSLELGDSAVYFCASSQQGGTEAFFGQGTRLTVV.

This chain uses TRBV28 with TRBJ2-7, with 10 bases matching TRBD1. Germline V lookup: CDR1 MDHEN, CDR2 SYDVKM. Trimming at V came to 5 bases and at J to 2 bases, leaving 21 bases not matched to a gene. The CDR3 runs to 20 residues. This CDR3 reads CASSTLTTGGFSGRPYEQYF. DNA of the CDR3: TGTGCCAGCAGTACTTTGACGACAGGGGGCTTTAGCGGGCGTCCCTACGAGCAGTACTTC.

This clonotype was counted only a few times. The J gene is TRBJ1-1, the V gene TRBV10-3; no clear D gene. V lost 4 bases and J lost 5, with 14 bases in between. Germline V CDR1 and CDR2: ENHRY, SYGVKD. The CDR3 length is 14 residues. Here the CDR3 reads CAISGGRLGTEAFF. In DNA form, the CDR3 reads TGTGCCATCAGTGGAGGCAGGCTGGGGACTGAAGCTTTCTTT.